This is a list of T cell receptor beta chains from one sample in a study of regulatory T cells in long-lasting Graves disease. One entry per CDR3 protein results from TCRdb running MiXCR on the multiplex PCR reads. The data contain over 350,000 distinct CDR3 sequences, 14% to 15% of them seen just once; the ten biggest clones take up over 7%. This sample was also put to use in a study of T cells in Graves' hyperthyroidism and ophthalmopathy.

This material consisted of peripheral blood mononuclear cells (PBMCs), taken at new diagnosis, from a patient treated with antithyroid drugs. The receptors shown here come from a woman between 35 and 50 years old with Graves disease. CDR3s include the opening cysteine and the closing phenylalanine or tryptophan.

TRBJ2-1 TRBV14 CASSQGQQSGPTWDNEQFF
TRBJ2-5 TRBV18 CASSAGLAGEETQYF
TRBJ2-7 TRBV11-2 CASSLDSGSGSYEQYF
TRBJ2-3 TRBV7-8 CASSLGAGGFTDTQYF
TRBJ1-1 TRBV24-1 CATRDRVSGEAFF
TRBJ1-1 TRBV3-1 CASSQGLRQTEAFF
TRBJ2-1 TRBV9 CASSVALGEYNEQFF
TRBJ2-2 TRBV12-3/TRBV12-4 CASKLGTGELFF
TRBJ2-2 TRBV18 CASSPPVANTGELFF
TRBJ2-1 TRBV7-3 CASSLSRDGGGGNEQFF
TRBJ2-1 TRBV12-3/TRBV12-4 CASCRTSGTESEQFF
TRBJ2-1 TRBV4-1 CASSQAGQGFNNEQFF
TRBJ1-4 TRBV2 CASSEPQGGWEKLFF
TRBJ2-6 TRBV10-2 CASFPTRDRGSWGSGANVLTF
TRBJ1-1 TRBV11-3 CATRGTMNTEAFF
TRBJ2-3 TRBV5-1 CASSSGTSGSDTQYF
TRBJ2-1 TRBV13 CASRSDEYNEQFF
TRBJ2-2 TRBV11-3 CASSPRGVLAGAERGATGELFF